The 20 T cell receptor beta chains given below trace back to one sample, sequenced in a study. TCRdb re-derived calls from the 5' RACE reads in MiXCR, one entry per CDR3 protein. The sample records about 62,000 distinct CDR3 sequences, nearly 30% being singletons. Material: tumor-infiltrating naive CD4+ T cells sorted from the breast tumor. Subset noted: naive CD4+ T cells, CD4+CD45RA+CD25-. These receptors were collected from a female donor with breast cancer.

The chain joins TRBV5-1 to TRBJ1-1; unclear D gene. The V end was cut by 3 bases, the J end by 1 base, with 10 bases between. CDR3 length equals 14 residues. CDR1 SGHRS and CDR2 YFSETQ come from the germline V gene. CDR3 in amino acids: CASSYTGQNTEAFF. DNA for the CDR3: TGCGCCAGCAGCTACACGGGCCAGAACACTGAAGCTTTCTTT.

V is TRBV5-1 and J is TRBJ1-4; the match to TRBD1 covers 10 bases. Germline V gives CDR1 SGHRS, CDR2 YFSETQ. CDR3 length equals 15 residues. J was trimmed by 7 bases and V by 0 bases; bases with no gene match: 3. The CDR3 DNA reads as TGCGCCAGCAGCTTGGGGGACAGGGGAGGTGAAAAACTGTTTTTT. Protein sequence: CASSLGDRGGEKLFF. Combining the CDR3 with reference TRBV5-1 and TRBJ1-4 gives the whole variable domain KAGVTQTPRYLIKTRGQQVTLSCSPISGHRSVSWYQQTPGQGLQFLFEYFSETQRNKGNFPGRFSGRQFSNSRSEMNVSTLELGDSALYLCASSLGDRGGEKLFFGSGTQLSVL.

This clonotype was counted only a few times. J is TRBJ1-5 and V is TRBV4-3; no firm D call. The CDR3 covers 15 residues. Germline V gene sequence: CDR1 LGHNA, CDR2 YSLEER. V lost 0 bases and J 4 bases, leaving 10 bases between the germline ends. The CDR3 spells CASSQDFSGNQPQHF. The CDR3 DNA sequence: TGCGCCAGCAGCCAAGACTTCTCGGGGAATCAGCCCCAGCATTTT.

This clonotype has just a few counts. The V call is TRBV20-1, the J call TRBJ2-1; 7 positions match TRBD2. From germline, CDR1 is DFQATT and CDR2 SNEGSKA (reference sequence). V was clipped by 1 base and J by 5 bases; unmatched bases: 8. CDR3 length equals 15 residues. DNA for the CDR3: TGCAGTGCTAGAGTTTGGGGGAGGGCCGACAATGAGCAGTTCTTC. Translation gives CSARVWGRADNEQFF.

This clonotype came up a few times. This chain links TRBV7-9 with TRBJ2-1, with TRBD2 matching over 10 bases. Germline CDR1 reads SEHNR; CDR2 reads FQNEAQ (reference sequence). The CDR3 loop spans 15 amino acids. The J segment lost 8 bases and the V segment lost 5 bases, leaving 9 bases of the junction unmatched. The CDR3 nucleotides read TGTGCCAGCAGCGTTTCTAGCGGGAGTAGGGATGAGCAGTTCTTC. The encoded protein is CASSVSSGSRDEQFF.

The chain links TRBV7-6 to TRBJ2-3; possibly TRBD2 for D (5 bases). The CDR3 runs to 16 residues. The ends were cut back, 5 bases at V and 0 bases at J, with 15 bases in the middle. Germline CDR1 is SGHVS and CDR2 is FNYEAQ. The CDR3 DNA is TGTGCCAGCAGCGCACTAGAACTGGGGAGCACAGATACGCAGTATTTT. The encoded protein is CASSALELGSTDTQYF.

V usage is TRBV30 and J usage is TRBJ2-1; 8 nucleotides match TRBD2. The CDR3 sequence is 14 residues long. Germline loops: CDR1 GTSNPN, CDR2 SVGIG (reference sequence). Trimming cost V 5 bases and J 0 bases; bases outside gene matches: 3. CDR3 nucleotide sequence: TGTGCCTGGGGGAGCGGGAGCTCCTACAATGAGCAGTTCTTC. Encoded protein: CAWGSGSSYNEQFF. The full variable domain, with the rest looked up from reference TRBV30 and TRBJ2-1, is SQTIHQWPATLVQPVGSPLSLECTVEGTSNPNLYWYRQAAGRGLQLLFYSVGIGQISSEVPQNLSASRPQDRQFILSSKKLLLSDSGFYLCAWGSGSSYNEQFFGPGTRLTVL.

The V call is TRBV20-1, the J call TRBJ1-5; tentatively, D is TRBD1 (6 bases). V lost 4 bases and J lost 6, with 13 bases in between. CDR1 is DFQATT and CDR2 is SNEGSKA in the germline V gene (reference sequence). This CDR3 has 13 amino acids. CDR3 nucleotides: TGCAGTGCTACTATCGGGGGCAGTCAGCCCCAGCATTTT. Its translation: CSATIGGSQPQHF.

This clonotype was seen a handful of times. This sequence joins TRBV9 and TRBJ2-1, with 9 positions matching TRBD1. The CDR3 loop spans 13 amino acids. Looked up from germline, CDR1 is SGDLS and CDR2 is YYNGEE. V shed 4 bases, J shed 11 bases, and the junction held 7 bases outside the gene matches. The DNA for the CDR3 is TGTGCCAGCAGCATAACAGGGGGCACTCAGCAGTTCTTC. Its protein is CASSITGGTQQFF.

The rearrangement links TRBV29-1 to TRBJ2-5, with a tentative D call TRBD1 (6 bases). In germline, CDR1 is SQVTM, CDR2 ANQGSEA. This CDR3 has 12 residues. V dropped 7 bases and J dropped 5 bases, with 14 bases sitting between them. The CDR3 region is CSASTGWETQYF. The CDR3 DNA reads TGCAGCGCCTCGACAGGCTGGGAGACCCAGTACTTC.

This clonotype was observed a handful of times. CDR3 region: CASSQVLREAQYF. CDR3 in DNA: TGTGCCAGTAGTCAAGTGTTGAGGGAGGCCCAGTACTTC. The gene calls are TRBV19 and TRBJ2-5; the D gene is possibly TRBD2 (6 bases). CDR1 and CDR2 from the germline V gene are LNHDA and SQIVND (reference sequence). V was clipped by 5 bases and J by 9 bases, with 16 bases between them. The CDR3 runs to 13 residues.

The chain recombines TRBV6-5 with TRBJ1-5, with 10 bases fitting TRBD1. The germline V gene encodes CDR1 MNHEY and CDR2 SVGAGI. V trimming: 10 bases; J trimming: 4 bases; junction bases outside the gene matches: 10. This CDR3 region has 15 residues. The CDR3 nucleotides read TGTGCCATCTCCCGACAGGGGGCTTTGAATCAGCCCCAGCATTTT. This encodes CAISRQGALNQPQHF.

This clonotype appeared a few times. The rearrangement uses TRBV12-3 or TRBV12-4 and TRBJ1-1; tentative D call: TRBD1 (5 bases). Trimming shortened V by 5 bases and J by 0 bases, and 19 bases separated the two germline ends. The CDR3 has 17 amino acids. As DNA, the CDR3 is TGTGCCAGCAGTCCGAAAGAAGCATGGGGGATGAACACTGAAGCTTTCTTT. It is translated as CASSPKEAWGMNTEAFF.

Concerning this clonotype itself: This clone may be a read error of a much larger clone one base away. The chain carries TRBV6-5 and TRBJ2-6; perhaps TRBD1 as D (5 bases). The germline V gene encodes CDR1 MNHEY and CDR2 SVGAGI. V was cut by 5 bases and J by 0 bases, with 11 bases left in between. There are 16 residues in the CDR3. The CDR3 nucleotides are TGTGCCAGCAGTAGACAGTTGCCCTCTGGGGCCAACGTCCTGACTTTC. It specifies CASSRQLPSGANVLTF.

The rearrangement links TRBV11-3 to TRBJ2-7; 7 bases match TRBD1. V lost 5 bases and J lost 5; bases outside the gene matches: 3. CDR1 and CDR2 from the germline V gene are SGHNT and YENEEA. The CDR3 covers 12 residues. The CDR3 loop reads CASSEGTDEQYF. The CDR3 DNA reads as TGTGCCAGCAGCGAGGGGACAGACGAGCAGTACTTC.

This clonotype appeared many times. V usage is TRBV20-1 and J usage is TRBJ2-1; D is possibly TRBD2 (6 bases). Germline CDR1 is DFQATT and CDR2 is SNEGSKA (reference sequence). Deletions cut 3 bases from V and 0 bases from J, with 12 bases between. The CDR3 loop spans 15 amino acids. This CDR3 reads CSARGGGASYNEQFF. The CDR3 region has the DNA TGCAGTGCTAGGGGCGGAGGGGCCTCCTACAATGAGCAGTTCTTC.

This clonotype was found a few times. V and J are TRBV6-2 or TRBV6-3 and TRBJ2-7, with 7 bases that match TRBD2. Unmatched junction bases numbered 8, after V lost 7 bases and J lost 2 bases. The germline V gene has CDR1 MNHEY and CDR2 SVGEGT. There are 14 residues in the CDR3. CDR3 region: CASTLSGSPYEQYF. The CDR3 DNA reads TGTGCCAGCACGCTTAGCGGGTCCCCCTACGAGCAGTACTTC.

The table lists this clonotype with a few counts. This chain uses TRBV20-1 with TRBJ2-1, with a tentative D call TRBD2 (5 bases). Germline V gene lookup returns CDR1 DFQATT and CDR2 SNEGSKA (reference sequence). Trimming cost V 3 bases and J 15 bases, with 15 bases left between them. This CDR3 spans 11 amino acids. The CDR3 region is CSARRDIKWFF. As DNA, the CDR3 is TGCAGTGCTAGGAGGGATATTAAGTGGTTCTTC.

This clonotype was counted only a few times. The genes are TRBV7-9 and TRBJ2-1; the match to TRBD1 covers 8 bases. The CDR3 has 15 residues. CDR1 SEHNR and CDR2 FQNEAQ come from the germline V gene (reference sequence). V lost 2 bases, J lost 6 bases, and 6 bases stayed unmatched. CDR3 amino acids: CASSLYRGISNEQFF. The DNA for the CDR3 is TGTGCCAGCAGCTTATACAGGGGGATATCCAATGAGCAGTTCTTC.

In its sample, this clonotype was seen a few times. A much larger clone differs by one base, so this may be a read error. The V call is TRBV6-2 or TRBV6-3, the J call TRBJ2-5; 11 bases fit TRBD2. CDR1 MNHEY and CDR2 SVGEGT come from the germline V gene. The trim removed 11 bases at V and 2 bases at J, leaving 13 bases unmatched. This CDR3 has 16 amino acids. CDR3 DNA: TGTGCCGGCATCCCGCGACTAGCGGGGAATCAAGAGACCCAGTACTTC. Protein sequence: CAGIPRLAGNQETQYF.